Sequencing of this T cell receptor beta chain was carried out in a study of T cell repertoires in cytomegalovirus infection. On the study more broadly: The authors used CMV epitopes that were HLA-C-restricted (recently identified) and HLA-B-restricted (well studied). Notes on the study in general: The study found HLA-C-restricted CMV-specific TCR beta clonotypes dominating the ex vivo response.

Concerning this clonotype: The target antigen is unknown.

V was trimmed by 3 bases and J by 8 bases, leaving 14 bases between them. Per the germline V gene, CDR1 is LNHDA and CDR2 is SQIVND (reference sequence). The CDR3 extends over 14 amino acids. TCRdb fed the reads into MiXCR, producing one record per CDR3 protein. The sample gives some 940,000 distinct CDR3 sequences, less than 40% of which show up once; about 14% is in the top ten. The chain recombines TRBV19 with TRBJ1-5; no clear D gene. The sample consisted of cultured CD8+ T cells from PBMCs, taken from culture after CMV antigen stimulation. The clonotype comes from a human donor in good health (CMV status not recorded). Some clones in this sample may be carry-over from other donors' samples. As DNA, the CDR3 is TGTGCCAGTAGTATGGGCCCGGCTGGAAAGCCCCAGCATTTT. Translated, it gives CASSMGPAGKPQHF.